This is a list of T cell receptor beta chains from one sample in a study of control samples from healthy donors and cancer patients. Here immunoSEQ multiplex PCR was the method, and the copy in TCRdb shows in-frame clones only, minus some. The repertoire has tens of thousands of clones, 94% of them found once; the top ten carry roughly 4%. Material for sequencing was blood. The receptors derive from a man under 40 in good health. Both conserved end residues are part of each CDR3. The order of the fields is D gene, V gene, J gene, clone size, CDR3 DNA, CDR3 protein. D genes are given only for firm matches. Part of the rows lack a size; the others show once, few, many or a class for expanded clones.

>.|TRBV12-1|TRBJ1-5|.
TGTGCCAGCAGCTTTGGTCCGGGATTAGGGAATCAGCCCCAGCATTTT
CASSFGPGLGNQPQHF
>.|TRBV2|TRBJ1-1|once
TGTGCCAGCAGGCCCGACCGGAACACTGAAGCTTTCTTT
CASRPDRNTEAFF
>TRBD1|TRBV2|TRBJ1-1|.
TGTGCCAGCAGCGATGGACAGGGGAACACTGAAGCTTTCTTT
CASSDGQGNTEAFF
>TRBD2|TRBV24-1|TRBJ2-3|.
TGTGCCACCAGTCCGACTAGCACGAGCACAGATACGCAGTATTTT
CATSPTSTSTDTQYF
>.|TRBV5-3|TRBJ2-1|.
TGTGCCAGAAGCTCCCCGCATTCCCAGTGCGATGAGCAGTTCTTC
CARSSPHSQCDEQFF
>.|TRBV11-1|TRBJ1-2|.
TGTGCCAGCAGCTCGGAGAATGACCCGACTTATGGCTACACCTTC
CASSSENDPTYGYTF
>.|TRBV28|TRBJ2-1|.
TGTGCCAGCAGTTCAGCCTCGGGGGCGGGAAATGAGCAGTTCTTC
CASSSASGAGNEQFF
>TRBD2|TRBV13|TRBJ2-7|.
TGTGCCAGCAGCTTAGGGCGGGGGGGGACCTACGAGCAGTACTTC
CASSLGRGGTYEQYF
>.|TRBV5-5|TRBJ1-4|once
TGTGCCAGCAGCTCGGAGGGAGGCCCGGATGAAAAACTGTTTTTT
CASSSEGGPDEKLFF
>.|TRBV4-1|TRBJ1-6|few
TGCGCCAGCAGTGTGAGCGGGACTAATTCACCCCTCCACTTT
CASSVSGTNSPLHF
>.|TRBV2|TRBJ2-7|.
TGTGCCAGCAGTGTTAACAGCCCCATCTACGAGCAGTACTTC
CASSVNSPIYEQYF
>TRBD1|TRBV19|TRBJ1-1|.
TGTGCCAGTAGTACCGGGACAGCGAACACTGAAGCTTTCTTT
CASSTGTANTEAFF
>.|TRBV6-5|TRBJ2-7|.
TGTGCCAGCCTGGGGGCCTCCTACGAGCAGTACTTC
CASLGASYEQYF
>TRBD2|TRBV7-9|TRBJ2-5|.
TGTGCCAGCAGCCCCAGTGCGGTCGGGGGGAGCGTCCAAGAGACCCAGTACTTC
CASSPSAVGGSVQETQYF
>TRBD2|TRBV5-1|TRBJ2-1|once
TGCGCCAGCAGCTTGCTTAGCGGGGGCTCCAATGAGCAGTTCTTC
CASSLLSGGSNEQFF
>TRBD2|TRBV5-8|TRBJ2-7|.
TGTGCCAGCAGCTTGGGTAGCGGGAACTACGAGCAGTACTTC
CASSLGSGNYEQYF
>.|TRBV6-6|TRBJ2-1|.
TGTGCCAGCAGCCCGGCTGGGGGATATGAGCAGTTCTTC
CASSPAGGYEQFF
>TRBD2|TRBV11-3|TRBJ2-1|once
TGTGCCAGCAGCCGGGGACTAGCCTACAATGAGCAGTTCTTC
CASSRGLAYNEQFF
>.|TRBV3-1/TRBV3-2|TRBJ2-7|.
TGTGCCAGCAGCCAAGATGTGAACCCTATTTACGAGCAGTACTTC
CASSQDVNPIYEQYF
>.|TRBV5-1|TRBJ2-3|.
TGCGCCAGCAGCTTGGCAGGGGATGGGGGCAGTGAAGGTACGCAGTATTTT
CASSLAGDGGSEGTQYF
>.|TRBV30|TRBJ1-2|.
TGTGCCTGGAGTGTATGGGAGACAAACTATGGCTACACCTTC
CAWSVWETNYGYTF
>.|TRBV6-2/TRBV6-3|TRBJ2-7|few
TGTGCCAGCAGTTATCTGGGGGAGCAGTACTTC
CASSYLGEQYF
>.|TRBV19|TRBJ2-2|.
TGTGCCAGTAGTATATCGGTATCCGGGGAGCTGTTTTTT
CASSISVSGELFF
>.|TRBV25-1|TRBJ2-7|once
TGTGCCAGCAGTGTGGATAGCGCCGTAGGGCAGTACTTC
CASSVDSAVGQYF
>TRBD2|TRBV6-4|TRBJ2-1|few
TGTGCCAGCAGTGTTGAGGTAGCGGGGGGATACAATGAGCAGTTCTTC
CASSVEVAGGYNEQFF
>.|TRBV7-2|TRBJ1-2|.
TGTGCCAGCAGCTTAGGGTTCGTAGGGGTTGCTCGTCGGGGCTACACCTTC
CASSLGFVGVARRGYTF
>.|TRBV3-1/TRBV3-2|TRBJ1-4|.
TGTGCCAGCAGCCAACAGGGCTTTGATATGTTTTTT
CASSQQGFDMFF
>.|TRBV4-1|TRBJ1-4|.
TGCGCCAGCAGCCTAGAACAAGTAACTAATGAAAAACTGTTTTTT
CASSLEQVTNEKLFF
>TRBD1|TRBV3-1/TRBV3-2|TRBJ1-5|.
TGTGCCAGCAGCCCAGGGGGGTCCTCTAATCAGCCCCAGCATTTT
CASSPGGSSNQPQHF
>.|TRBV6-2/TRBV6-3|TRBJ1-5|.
TGTGCCAGCAGTTACACGGGTTTTAATCAGCCCCAGCATTTT
CASSYTGFNQPQHF
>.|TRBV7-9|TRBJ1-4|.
TGTGCCAGCAGCTTAGGCGGAGGTGAAGGAAAACTGTTTTTT
CASSLGGGEGKLFF
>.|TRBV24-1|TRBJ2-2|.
TGTGCCACCAGTGATTTGGGACAGACCTCGAACACCGGGGAGCTGTTTTTT
CATSDLGQTSNTGELFF
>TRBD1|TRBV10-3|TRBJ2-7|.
TGTGCCATCCGGGGGACAGGGAGCTCCTACGAGCAGTACTTC
CAIRGTGSSYEQYF
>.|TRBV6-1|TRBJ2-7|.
TGTGCCAGCAGTGAACACAAAACCTTCCCAGACAGACTCTACGAGCAGTACTTC
CASSEHKTFPDRLYEQYF
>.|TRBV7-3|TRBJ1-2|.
TGTGCCAGCAGCTTAGGCAGGCCTACAACGGAAAATGGCTACACCTTC
CASSLGRPTTENGYTF
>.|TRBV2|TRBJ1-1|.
TGTGCCAGCACCGACAGAGAGAACACTGAAGCTTTCTTT
CASTDRENTEAFF
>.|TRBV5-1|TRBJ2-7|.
TGCGCCAGCAGCTCTGCGATTGACAGACCTAGCTCCTACGAGCAGTACTTC
CASSSAIDRPSSYEQYF
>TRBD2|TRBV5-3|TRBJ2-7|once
TGTGCCAGAAGCTGGGGACTAGCGGGGGAGTCCTACGAGCAGTACTTC
CARSWGLAGESYEQYF
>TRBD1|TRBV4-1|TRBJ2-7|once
TGCGCCAGCAGCCTGGACAGGCTTACCTACGAGCAGTACTTC
CASSLDRLTYEQYF
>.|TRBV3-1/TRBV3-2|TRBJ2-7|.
TGTGCCAGCAGCCACTCGGACACCACCTACGAGCAGTACTTC
CASSHSDTTYEQYF
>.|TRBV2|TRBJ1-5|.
TGTGCCAGCAGTGAACGGATTAACAATCAGCCCCAGCATTTT
CASSERINNQPQHF
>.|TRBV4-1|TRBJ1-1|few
TGCGCCAGCAGCCAGAAGTCAGGGACTGAAGCTTTCTTT
CASSQKSGTEAFF
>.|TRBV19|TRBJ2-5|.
TGTGCCAGTAGTAAGAAGGCTACCCAGCCCCAAGAGACCCAGTACTTC
CASSKKATQPQETQYF
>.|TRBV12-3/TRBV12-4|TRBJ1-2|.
TGTGCCAGCAGTTTCCCCAGGGCTGGCTACACCTTC
CASSFPRAGYTF
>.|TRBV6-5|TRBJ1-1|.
TGTGCCAGCAGGGGGGACCCGCCCGACAACACTGAAGCTTTCTTT
CASRGDPPDNTEAFF
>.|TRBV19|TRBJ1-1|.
TGTGCCACCAGGGGCGGGACTGAAGCTTTCTTT
CATRGGTEAFF
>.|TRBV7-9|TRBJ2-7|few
TGTGCCAGCAGCTTAGAACAGGGATTGAACTACGAGCAGTACTTC
CASSLEQGLNYEQYF
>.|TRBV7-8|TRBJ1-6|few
TGTGCCAGCAGCTTTAACGGGGAAAATTCACCCCTCCACTTT
CASSFNGENSPLHF
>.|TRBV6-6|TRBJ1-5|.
TGTGCCAGCAGTTTCCGGGGGAGTAGCAATCAGCCCCAGCATTTT
CASSFRGSSNQPQHF
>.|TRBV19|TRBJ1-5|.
TGTGCCAGTAGTATAGTTCACGGAATCTCAAATCAGCCCCAGCATTTT
CASSIVHGISNQPQHF
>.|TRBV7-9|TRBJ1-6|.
TGTGCCAGCAGCCTAGTCAGTGCTTCACCCCTCCACTTT
CASSLVSASPLHF
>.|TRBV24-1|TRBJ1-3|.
TGTGCCACCAGTGATGGCAGCTCCTCTGGAAACACCATATATTTT
CATSDGSSSGNTIYF
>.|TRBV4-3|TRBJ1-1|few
TGCGCCAGCAGCCAAGGGGCAGGTCCATACCCTGAAGCTTTCTTT
CASSQGAGPYPEAFF
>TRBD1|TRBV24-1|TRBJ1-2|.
TGTGCCACCAGTGAAAGACAGGGGTTGCGTTATGGCTACACCTTC
CATSERQGLRYGYTF
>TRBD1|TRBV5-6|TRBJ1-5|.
TGTGCCAGCAGTTACTACAGGGGTGCGGGACAGCCCCAGCATTTT
CASSYYRGAGQPQHF
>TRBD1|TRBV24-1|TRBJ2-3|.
TGTGCCACCAGTGATCTGTACAGGGGGGCAGATACGCAGTATTTT
CATSDLYRGADTQYF
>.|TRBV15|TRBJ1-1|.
TGTGCCACCAGCCGTTTGGGGTCGAACACTGAAGCTTTCTTT
CATSRLGSNTEAFF
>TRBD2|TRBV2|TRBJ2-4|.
TGTGCCAGCAGTGTGCGGGGGATAAGATCGGGGGACATTCAGTACTTC
CASSVRGIRSGDIQYF